Detailed here is one TCR beta chain. What it binds is not known. The authors' processing: Across clinicopathological groups, CDR3 differences served as the basis for building a distant-metastasis classifier for papillary thyroid cancer. Through MiXCR, TCRdb re-clonotyped the PCR reads. What appears here as the V and J calls and clone size reflects TCRdb's work, not the paper's. Of roughly 23,000 clones in the sample, around 21% were seen once. The CDR3 extends over 16 amino acids. V shed 6 bases, J shed 7 bases, and the junction held 14 bases outside the gene matches. Germline V gene sequence: CDR1 MNHNS, CDR2 SASEGT. This entry comes from a study of metastatic and nonmetastatic thyroid tumors. Study-wide background: The study looked at repertoires side by side in blood and in tumor or nodule tissue from malignant and benign thyroid patients. Study conclusions and caveats: The reported finding was significantly higher TCR beta diversity in malignant thyroid tumors relative to benign nodules, in blood and tumor.

Treatment of any kind had been given to no patient before thyroid surgery. The sequencing sample was made of blood. The receptor comes from a male donor with papillary thyroid cancer or a benign thyroid nodule (not recorded which). Some clones in this sample may be carry-over from other donors' samples. The rearrangement uses TRBV6-1 and TRBJ2-1; TRBD2 matches at 8 bases. The CDR3 is CASSLGSGSPRNEQFF. In DNA, the CDR3 is TGTGCCAGCAGCCTCGGGAGCGGGAGTCCCAGAAATGAGCAGTTCTTC.